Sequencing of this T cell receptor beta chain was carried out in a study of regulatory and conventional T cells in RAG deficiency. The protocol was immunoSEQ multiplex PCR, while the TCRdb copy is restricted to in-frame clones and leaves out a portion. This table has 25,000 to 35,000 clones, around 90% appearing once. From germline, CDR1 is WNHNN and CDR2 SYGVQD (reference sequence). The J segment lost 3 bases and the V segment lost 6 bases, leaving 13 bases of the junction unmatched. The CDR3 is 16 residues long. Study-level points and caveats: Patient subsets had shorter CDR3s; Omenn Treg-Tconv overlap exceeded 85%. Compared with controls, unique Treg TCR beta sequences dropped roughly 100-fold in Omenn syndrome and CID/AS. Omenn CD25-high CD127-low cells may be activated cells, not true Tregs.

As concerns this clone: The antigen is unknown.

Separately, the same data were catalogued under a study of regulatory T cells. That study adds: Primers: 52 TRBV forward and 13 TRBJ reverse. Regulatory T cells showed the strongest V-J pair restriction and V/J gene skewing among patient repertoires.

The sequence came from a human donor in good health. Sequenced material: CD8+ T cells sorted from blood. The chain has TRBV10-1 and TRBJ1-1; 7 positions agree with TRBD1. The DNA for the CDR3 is TGCGCCAGCAGGGATCGACAGGGAAGATTGGACACTGAAGCTTTCTTT. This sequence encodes CASRDRQGRLDTEAFF.